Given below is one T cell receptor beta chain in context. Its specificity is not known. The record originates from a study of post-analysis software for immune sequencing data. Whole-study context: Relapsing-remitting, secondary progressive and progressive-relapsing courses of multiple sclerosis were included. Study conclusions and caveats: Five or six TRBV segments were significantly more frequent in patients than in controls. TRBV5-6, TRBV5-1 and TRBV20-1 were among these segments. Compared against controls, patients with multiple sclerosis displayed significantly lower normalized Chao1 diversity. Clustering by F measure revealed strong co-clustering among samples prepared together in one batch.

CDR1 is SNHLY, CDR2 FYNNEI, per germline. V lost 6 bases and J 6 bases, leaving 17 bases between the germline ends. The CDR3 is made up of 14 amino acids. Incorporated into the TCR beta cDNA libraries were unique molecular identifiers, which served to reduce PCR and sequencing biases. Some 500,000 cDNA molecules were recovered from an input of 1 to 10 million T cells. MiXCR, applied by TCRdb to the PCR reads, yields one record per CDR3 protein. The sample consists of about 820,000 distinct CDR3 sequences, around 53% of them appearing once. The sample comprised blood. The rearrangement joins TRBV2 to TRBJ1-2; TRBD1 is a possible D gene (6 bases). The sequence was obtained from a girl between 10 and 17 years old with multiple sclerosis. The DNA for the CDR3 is TGTGCCAGCAGCCAAAAGGGGACACCAGATGGCTACACCTTC. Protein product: CASSQKGTPDGYTF.